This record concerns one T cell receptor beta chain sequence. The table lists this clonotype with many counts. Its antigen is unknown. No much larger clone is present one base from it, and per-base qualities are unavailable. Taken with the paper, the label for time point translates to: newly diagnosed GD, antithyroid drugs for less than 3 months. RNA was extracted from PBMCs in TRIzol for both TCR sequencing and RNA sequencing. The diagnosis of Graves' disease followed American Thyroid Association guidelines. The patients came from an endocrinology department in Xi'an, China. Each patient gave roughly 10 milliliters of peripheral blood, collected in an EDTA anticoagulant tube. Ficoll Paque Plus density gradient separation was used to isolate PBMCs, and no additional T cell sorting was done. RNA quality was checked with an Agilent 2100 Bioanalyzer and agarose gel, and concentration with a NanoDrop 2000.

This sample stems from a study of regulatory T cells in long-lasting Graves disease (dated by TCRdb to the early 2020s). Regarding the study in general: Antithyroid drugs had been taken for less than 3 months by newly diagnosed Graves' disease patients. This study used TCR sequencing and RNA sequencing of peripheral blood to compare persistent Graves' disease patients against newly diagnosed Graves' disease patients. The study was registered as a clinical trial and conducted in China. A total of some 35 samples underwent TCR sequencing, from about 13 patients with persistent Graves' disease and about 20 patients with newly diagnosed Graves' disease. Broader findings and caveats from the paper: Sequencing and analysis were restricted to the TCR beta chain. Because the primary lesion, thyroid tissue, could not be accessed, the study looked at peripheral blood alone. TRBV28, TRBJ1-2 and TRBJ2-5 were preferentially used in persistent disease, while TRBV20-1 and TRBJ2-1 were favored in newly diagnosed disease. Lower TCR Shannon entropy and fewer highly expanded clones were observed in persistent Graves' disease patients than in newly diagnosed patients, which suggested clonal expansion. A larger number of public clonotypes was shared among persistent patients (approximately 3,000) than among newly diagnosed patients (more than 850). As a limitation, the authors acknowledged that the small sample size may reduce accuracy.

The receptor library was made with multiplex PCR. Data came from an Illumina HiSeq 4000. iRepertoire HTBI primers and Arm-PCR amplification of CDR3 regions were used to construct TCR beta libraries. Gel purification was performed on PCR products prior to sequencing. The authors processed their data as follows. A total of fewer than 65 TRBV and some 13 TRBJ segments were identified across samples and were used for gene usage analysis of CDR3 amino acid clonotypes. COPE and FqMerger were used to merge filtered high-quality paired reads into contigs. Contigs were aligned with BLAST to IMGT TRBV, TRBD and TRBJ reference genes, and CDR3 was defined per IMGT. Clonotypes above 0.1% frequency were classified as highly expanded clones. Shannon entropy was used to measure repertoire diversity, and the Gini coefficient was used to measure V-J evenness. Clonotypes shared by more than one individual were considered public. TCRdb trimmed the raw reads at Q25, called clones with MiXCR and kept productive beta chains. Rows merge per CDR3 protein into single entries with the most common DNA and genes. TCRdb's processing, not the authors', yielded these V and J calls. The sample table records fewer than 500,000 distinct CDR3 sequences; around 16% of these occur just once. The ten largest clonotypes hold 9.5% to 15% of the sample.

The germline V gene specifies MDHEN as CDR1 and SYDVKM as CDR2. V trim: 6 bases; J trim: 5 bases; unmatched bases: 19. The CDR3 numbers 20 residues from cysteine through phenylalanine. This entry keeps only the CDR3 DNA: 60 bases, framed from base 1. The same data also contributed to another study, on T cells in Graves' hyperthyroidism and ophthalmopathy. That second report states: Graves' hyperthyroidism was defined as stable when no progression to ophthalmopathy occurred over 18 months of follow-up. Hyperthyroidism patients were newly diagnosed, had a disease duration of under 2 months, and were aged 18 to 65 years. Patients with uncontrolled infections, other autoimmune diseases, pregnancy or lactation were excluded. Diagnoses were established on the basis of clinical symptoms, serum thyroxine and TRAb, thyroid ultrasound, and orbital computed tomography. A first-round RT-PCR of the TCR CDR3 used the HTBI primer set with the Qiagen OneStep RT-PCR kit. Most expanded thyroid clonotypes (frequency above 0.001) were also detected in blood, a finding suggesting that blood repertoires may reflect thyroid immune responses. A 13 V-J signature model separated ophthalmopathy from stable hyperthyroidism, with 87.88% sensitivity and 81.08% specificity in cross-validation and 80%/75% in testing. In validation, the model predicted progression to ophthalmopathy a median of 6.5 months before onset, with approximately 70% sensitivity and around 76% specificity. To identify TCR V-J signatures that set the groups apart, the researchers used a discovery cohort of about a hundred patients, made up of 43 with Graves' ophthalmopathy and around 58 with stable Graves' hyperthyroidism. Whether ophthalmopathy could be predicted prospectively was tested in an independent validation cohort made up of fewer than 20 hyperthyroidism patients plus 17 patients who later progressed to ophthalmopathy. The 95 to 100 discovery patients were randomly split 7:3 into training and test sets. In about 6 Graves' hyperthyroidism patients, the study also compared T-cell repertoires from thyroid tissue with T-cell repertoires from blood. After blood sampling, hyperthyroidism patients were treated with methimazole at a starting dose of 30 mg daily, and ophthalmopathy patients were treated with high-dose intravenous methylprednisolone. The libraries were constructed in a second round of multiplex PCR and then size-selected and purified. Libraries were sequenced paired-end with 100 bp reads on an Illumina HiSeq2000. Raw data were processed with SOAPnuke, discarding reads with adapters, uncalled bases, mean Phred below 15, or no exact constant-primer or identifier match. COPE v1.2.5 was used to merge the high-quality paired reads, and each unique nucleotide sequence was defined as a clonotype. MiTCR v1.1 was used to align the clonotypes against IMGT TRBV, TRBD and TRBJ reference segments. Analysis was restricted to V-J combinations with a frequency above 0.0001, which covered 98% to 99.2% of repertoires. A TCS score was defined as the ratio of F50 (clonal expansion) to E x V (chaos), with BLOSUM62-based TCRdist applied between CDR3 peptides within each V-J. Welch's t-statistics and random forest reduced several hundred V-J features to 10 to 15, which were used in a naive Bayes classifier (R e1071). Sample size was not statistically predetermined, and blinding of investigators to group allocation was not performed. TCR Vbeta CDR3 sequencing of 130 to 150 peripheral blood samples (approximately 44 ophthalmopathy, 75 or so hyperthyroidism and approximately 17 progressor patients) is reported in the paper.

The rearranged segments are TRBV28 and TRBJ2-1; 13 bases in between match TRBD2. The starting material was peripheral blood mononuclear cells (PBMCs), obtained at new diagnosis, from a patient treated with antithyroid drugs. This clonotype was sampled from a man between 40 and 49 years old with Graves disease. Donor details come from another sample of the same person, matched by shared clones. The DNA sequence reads TGTGCCAGCAGCTTCTTGATAGGACTAGCGGGAGTCGTGGCCCACAATGAGCAGTTCTTC. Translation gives CASSFLIGLAGVVAHNEQFF.